The clone carrying this T cell receptor beta chain came up a few times. Its antigen is not known. Time point meaning: sample taken at primary tumor resection. Per germline, CDR1 LNHDA and CDR2 SQIVND (reference sequence). The CDR3 sequence is 13 residues long. Trimming took 3 bases from V and 6 from J, leaving 9 bases between them. The sample comes from a study of spatial heterogeneity in lung cancer. TCRdb ran MiXCR on the 5' RACE reads and lists one entry per CDR3 protein. The sample shows over 5,500 distinct CDR3 sequences, 12% to 15% of them seen only once. Overall study results and limits: Tumor mutation counts were tracked by expanded intratumoral alpha and beta TCR counts.

The TCR originated in a male donor with early-stage non-small cell lung cancer. Sequenced here: lung tumor tissue, sampled at surgery. The chain joins TRBV19 to TRBJ1-5; D unclear. The CDR3 is CASSMAPVQPQHF. The CDR3 nucleotides are TGTGCCAGTAGTATGGCTCCGGTTCAGCCCCAGCATTTT.